This T cell receptor (beta chain) was sequenced in a study of cytomegalovirus exposure and HLA in healthy donors. Study-level results: The study designated fewer than 200 TCR beta chains cytomegalovirus-associated. Most TCR sequences showed up rarely, but some public TCRs showed up in many donors.

Germline V gene data show CDR1 as LGHNA and CDR2 as YSLEER. There are 15 residues in the CDR3. The V segment lost 1 base and the J segment 4 bases; nucleotides outside the gene matches: 0. Regarding this clone: Its specificity is not known.

Donors came from a validation cohort of 90 to 150 subjects, distinct from the first 666-subject cohort. Only in-frame clones appear in the TCRdb table, and some are missing; sequencing was by immunoSEQ multiplex PCR. Seen here are tens of thousands of clones, 96% observed once, and the top ten hold 4.5%. The chain has TRBV4-3 and TRBJ2-3; 12 nucleotides match TRBD2. The sequencing sample was made of PBMCs. The source of this sequence is a young woman in good health and CMV-seropositive. The CDR3 sequence is CASSQGLAGADTQYF. DNA of the CDR3: TGCGCCAGCAGCCAAGGACTAGCGGGAGCAGATACGCAGTATTTT.